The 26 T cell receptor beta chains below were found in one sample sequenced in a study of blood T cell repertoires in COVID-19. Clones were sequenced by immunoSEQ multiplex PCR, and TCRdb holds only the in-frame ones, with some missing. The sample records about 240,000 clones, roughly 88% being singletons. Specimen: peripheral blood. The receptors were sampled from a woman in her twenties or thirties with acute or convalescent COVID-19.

CDR3 sequence: CAISDTSTDTQYF. In DNA, the CDR3 is TGTGCCATCAGTGACACTAGCACAGATACGCAGTATTTT. The chain joins TRBV10-3 to TRBJ2-3; no reliable D call. Germline V gene data show CDR1 as ENHRY and CDR2 as SYGVKD. Between the trimmed V and J ends, which lost 3 bases and 0 bases, there was a span of 4 bases. This CDR3 is 13 amino acids long.

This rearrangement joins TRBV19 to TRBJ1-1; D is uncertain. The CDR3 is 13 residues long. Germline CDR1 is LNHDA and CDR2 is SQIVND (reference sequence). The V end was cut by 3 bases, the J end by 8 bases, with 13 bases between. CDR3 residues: CASSIRGVNEAFF. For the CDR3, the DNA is TGTGCCAGTAGTATTCGCGGGGTTAACGAAGCTTTCTTT.

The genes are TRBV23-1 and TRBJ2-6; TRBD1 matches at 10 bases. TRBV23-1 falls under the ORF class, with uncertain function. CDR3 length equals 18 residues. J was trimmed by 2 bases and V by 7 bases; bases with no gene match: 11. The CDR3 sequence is CASTTLGQGIPGANVLTF. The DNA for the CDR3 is TGCGCCAGCACTACGCTGGGACAGGGGATTCCTGGGGCCAACGTCCTGACTTTC.

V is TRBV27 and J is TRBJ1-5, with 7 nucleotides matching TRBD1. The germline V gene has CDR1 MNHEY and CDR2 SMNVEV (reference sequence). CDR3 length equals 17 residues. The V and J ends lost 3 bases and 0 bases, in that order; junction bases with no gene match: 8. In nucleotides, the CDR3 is TGTGCCAGCAGTTTCCAAGGGGGCCCAAATAGCAATCAGCCCCAGCATTTT. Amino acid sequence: CASSFQGGPNSNQPQHF.

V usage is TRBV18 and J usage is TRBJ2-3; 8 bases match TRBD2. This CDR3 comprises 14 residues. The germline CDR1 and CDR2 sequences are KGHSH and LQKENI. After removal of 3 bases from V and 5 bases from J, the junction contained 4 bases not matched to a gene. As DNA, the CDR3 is TGTGCCAGCTCACCGGGACTAGGTGGAGATACGCAGTATTTT. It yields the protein CASSPGLGGDTQYF.

The CDR3 sequence is CASSLGTSGSYNEQFF. Written as DNA, the CDR3 is TGTGCCAGCAGCTTGGGGACTAGCGGATCCTACAATGAGCAGTTCTTC. The V gene is TRBV5-6, the J gene TRBJ2-1, with 10 bases lining up with TRBD2. V dropped 0 bases and J dropped 1; count of bases not matched to a gene: 1. Per the germline V gene, CDR1 is SGHDT and CDR2 is YYEEEE. The CDR3 extends over 16 amino acids.

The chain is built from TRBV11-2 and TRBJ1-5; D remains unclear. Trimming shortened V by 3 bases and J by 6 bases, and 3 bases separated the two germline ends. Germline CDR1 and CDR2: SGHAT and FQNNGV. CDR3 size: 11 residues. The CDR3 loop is CASSFSQPQHF. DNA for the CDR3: TGTGCCAGCAGCTTCAGTCAGCCCCAGCATTTT.

DNA of the CDR3: TGTGCCAGCGCACCCCCCGGGACTAGCGGGACGGCGGCGCAGTATTTT. Protein product: CASAPPGTSGTAAQYF. V gene TRBV9 combines with J gene TRBJ2-3; TRBD2 agrees at 13 bases. CDR1 and CDR2 from the germline V gene are SGDLS and YYNGEE. After removal of 7 bases from V and 10 bases from J, the junction contained 15 bases not matched to a gene. The CDR3 is 16 residues long.

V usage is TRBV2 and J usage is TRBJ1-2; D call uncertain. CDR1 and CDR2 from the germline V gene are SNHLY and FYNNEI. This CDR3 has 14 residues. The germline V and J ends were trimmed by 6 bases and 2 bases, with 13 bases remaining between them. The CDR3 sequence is CASSGVTVNYGYTF. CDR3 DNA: TGTGCCAGCAGCGGGGTGACGGTAAACTATGGCTACACCTTC.

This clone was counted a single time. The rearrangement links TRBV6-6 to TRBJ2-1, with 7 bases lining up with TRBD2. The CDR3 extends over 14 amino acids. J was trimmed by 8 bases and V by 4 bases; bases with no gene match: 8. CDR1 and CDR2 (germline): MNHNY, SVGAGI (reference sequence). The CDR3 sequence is CASSSGLGRDEQFF. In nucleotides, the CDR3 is TGTGCCAGCAGTTCCGGACTGGGGAGGGATGAGCAGTTCTTC.

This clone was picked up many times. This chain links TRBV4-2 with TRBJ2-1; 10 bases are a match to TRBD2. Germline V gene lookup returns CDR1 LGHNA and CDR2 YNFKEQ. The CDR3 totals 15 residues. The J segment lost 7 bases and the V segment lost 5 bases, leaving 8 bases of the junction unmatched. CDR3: CASSSLAGESNEQFF. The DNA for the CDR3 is TGTGCCAGCAGCTCCCTAGCGGGAGAGAGTAATGAGCAGTTCTTC.

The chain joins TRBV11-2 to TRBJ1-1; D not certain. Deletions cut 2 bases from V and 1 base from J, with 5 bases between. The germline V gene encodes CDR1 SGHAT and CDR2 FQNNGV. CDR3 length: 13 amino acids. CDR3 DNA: TGTGCCAGCAGCTTACGGTCGAACACTGAAGCTTTCTTT. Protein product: CASSLRSNTEAFF.

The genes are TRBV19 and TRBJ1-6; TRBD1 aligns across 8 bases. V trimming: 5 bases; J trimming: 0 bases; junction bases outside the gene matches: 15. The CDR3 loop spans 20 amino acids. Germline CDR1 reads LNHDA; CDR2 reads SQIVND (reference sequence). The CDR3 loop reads CASSSHAGTGQSSYNSPLHF. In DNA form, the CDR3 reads TGTGCCAGTAGTTCTCACGCCGGGACAGGTCAAAGCTCCTATAATTCACCCCTCCACTTT.

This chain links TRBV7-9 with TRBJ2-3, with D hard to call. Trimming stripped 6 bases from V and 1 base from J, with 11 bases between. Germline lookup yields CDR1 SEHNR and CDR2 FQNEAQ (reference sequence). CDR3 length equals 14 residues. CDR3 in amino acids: CASRPGQGTDTQYF. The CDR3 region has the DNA TGTGCCAGCAGGCCTGGGCAGGGCACAGATACGCAGTATTTT.

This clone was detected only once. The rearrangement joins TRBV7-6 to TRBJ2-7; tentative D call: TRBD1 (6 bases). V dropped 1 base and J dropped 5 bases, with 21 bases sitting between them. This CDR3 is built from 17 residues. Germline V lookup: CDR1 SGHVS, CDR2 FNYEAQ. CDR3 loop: CASSLEGELTGRDEQYF. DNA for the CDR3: TGTGCCAGCAGCTTAGAGGGGGAACTCACCGGTCGGGACGAGCAGTACTTC.

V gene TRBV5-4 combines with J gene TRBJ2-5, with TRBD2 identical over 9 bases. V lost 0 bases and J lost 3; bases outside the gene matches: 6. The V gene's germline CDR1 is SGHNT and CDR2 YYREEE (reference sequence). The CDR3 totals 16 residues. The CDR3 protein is CASSLGVAGGEETQYF. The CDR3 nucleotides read TGTGCCAGCAGCTTGGGGGTCGCGGGAGGGGAAGAGACCCAGTACTTC. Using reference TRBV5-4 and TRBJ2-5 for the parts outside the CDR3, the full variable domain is ETGVTQSPTHLIKTRGQQVTLRCSSQSGHNTVSWYQQALGQGPQFIFQYYREEENGRGNFPPRFSGLQFPNYSSELNVNALELDDSALYLCASSLGVAGGEETQYFGPGTRLLVL.

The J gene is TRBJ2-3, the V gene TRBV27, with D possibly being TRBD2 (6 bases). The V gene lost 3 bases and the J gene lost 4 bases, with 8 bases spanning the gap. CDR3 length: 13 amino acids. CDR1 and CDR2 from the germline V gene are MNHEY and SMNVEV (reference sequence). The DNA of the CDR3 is TGTGCCAGCAGTTTTAGGGAGGCAGATACGCAGTATTTT. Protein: CASSFREADTQYF.

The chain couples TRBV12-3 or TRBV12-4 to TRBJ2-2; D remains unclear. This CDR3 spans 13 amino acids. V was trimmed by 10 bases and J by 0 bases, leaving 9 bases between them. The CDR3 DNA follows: TGTGCCATAAATCTTTCGAACACCGGGGAGCTGTTTTTT. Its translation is CAINLSNTGELFF.

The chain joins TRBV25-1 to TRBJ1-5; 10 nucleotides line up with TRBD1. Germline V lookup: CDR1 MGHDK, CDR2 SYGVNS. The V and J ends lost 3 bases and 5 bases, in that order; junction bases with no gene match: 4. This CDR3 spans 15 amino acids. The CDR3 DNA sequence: TGTGCCAGCAGTGACTCGACAGGGGGCGATCAGCCCCAGCATTTT. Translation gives CASSDSTGGDQPQHF.

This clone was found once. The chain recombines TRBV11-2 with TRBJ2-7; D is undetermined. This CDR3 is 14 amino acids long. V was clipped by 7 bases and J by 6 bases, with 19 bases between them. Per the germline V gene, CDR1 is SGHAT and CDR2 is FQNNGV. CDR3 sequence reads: CASIGRSPRIEQYF. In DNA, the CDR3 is TGTGCCAGCATTGGTAGGAGTCCTAGGATCGAGCAGTACTTC.

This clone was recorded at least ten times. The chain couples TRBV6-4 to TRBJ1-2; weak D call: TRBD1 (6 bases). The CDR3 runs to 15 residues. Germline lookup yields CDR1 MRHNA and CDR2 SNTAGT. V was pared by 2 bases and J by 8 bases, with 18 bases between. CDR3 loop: CASSDNELGAEGYTF. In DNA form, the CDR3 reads TGTGCCAGCAGTGACAACGAGTTGGGGGCGGAAGGCTACACCTTC.

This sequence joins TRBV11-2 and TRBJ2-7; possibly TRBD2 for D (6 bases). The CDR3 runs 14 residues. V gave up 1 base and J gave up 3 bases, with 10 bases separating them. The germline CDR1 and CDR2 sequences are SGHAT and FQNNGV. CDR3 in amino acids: CASSLAGGIYEQYF. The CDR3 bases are TGTGCCAGCAGCTTAGCTGGGGGGATCTACGAGCAGTACTTC.

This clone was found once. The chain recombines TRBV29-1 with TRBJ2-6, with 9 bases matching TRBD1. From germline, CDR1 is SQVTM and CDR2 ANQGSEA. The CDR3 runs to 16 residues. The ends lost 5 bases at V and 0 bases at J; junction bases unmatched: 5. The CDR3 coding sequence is TGCAGCGTTCGACAGGGGGGAGACTCTGGGGCCAACGTCCTGACTTTC. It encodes CSVRQGGDSGANVLTF.

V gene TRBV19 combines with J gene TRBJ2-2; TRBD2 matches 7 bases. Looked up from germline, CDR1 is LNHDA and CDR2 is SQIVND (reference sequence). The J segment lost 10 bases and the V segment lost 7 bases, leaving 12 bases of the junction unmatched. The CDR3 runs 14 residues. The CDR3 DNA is TGTGCCAGTATGTCGGGGGAGGGGAACGAGGAGCTGTTTTTT. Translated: CASMSGEGNEELFF.

The CDR3 region has the DNA TGTGCCTGGAGTGGGGCCAGAGGGACCGGGGAGCTGTTTTTT. Translating it yields CAWSGARGTGELFF. This chain links TRBV30 with TRBJ2-2; TRBD2 is a possible D gene (5 bases). V was pared by 1 base and J by 5 bases, with 11 bases between. The CDR3 sequence is 14 residues long. CDR1 GTSNPN and CDR2 SVGIG come from the germline V gene (reference sequence).

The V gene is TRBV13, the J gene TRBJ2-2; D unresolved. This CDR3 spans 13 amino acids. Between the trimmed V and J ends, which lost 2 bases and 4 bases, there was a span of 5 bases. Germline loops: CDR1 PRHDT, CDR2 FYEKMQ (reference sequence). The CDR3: CASSLPSTGELFF. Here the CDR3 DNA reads TGTGCCAGCAGCTTACCGAGCACCGGGGAGCTGTTTTTT.